Listed here are 25 T cell receptor beta chains from one sample, sequenced in a study of T-cell memory formation after mild COVID-19. TCRdb used MiXCR to reprocess the 5' RACE reads, holding one entry per CDR3 protein. The sample records under 550,000 distinct CDR3 sequences, around a sixth being singletons. The sample comprised PBMCs or a T cell subset sorted from them (not recorded which). These receptors all come from an adult woman who had mild COVID-19 (a few samples of this study predate the infection). Cell type and time point are not known.

J is TRBJ2-1 and V is TRBV6-5; 8 bases map to TRBD1. The V and J ends lost 5 bases and 7 bases, in that order; junction bases with no gene match: 7. CDR1 is MNHEY, CDR2 SVGAGI, per germline. The CDR3 is 14 amino acids. For the CDR3, the DNA is TGTGCCAGCAGTCCGACAGGGGATGAAAATGAGCAGTTCTTC. Translated: CASSPTGDENEQFF.

This clonotype was observed a few times. The CDR3 reads CASSFSLWPGAGNEQFF. CDR3 nucleotide sequence: TGTGCCAGCAGCTTCTCCCTTTGGCCGGGGGCGGGCAATGAGCAGTTCTTC. This chain connects TRBV7-8 to TRBJ2-1; the D call may be TRBD1 or TRBD2 (6 bases each). The CDR3 consists of 17 residues. Trimming took 3 bases from V and 6 from J, leaving 21 bases between them. Germline CDR1 reads SGHVS; CDR2 reads FQNEAQ.

This clonotype was detected a few times. V usage is TRBV24-1 and J usage is TRBJ2-1, with 10 bases matching TRBD1. CDR3 length equals 14 residues. CDR1 and CDR2 (germline): KGHDR, SFDVKD. Trimming cost V 6 bases and J 6 bases; bases outside gene matches: 4. The CDR3 reads CATSPGQGPNEQFF. Written as DNA, the CDR3 is TGTGCCACCAGTCCGGGACAGGGGCCCAATGAGCAGTTCTTC.

V and J are TRBV7-8 and TRBJ2-1; D gene uncertain. Germline assignment: CDR1 SGHVS and CDR2 FQNEAQ. Between the trimmed V and J ends, which lost 5 bases and 2 bases, there was a span of 13 bases. The CDR3 is 15 amino acids. This CDR3 is CASSPNSRPYNEQFF. The DNA for the CDR3 is TGTGCCAGCAGCCCCAATAGCAGGCCCTACAATGAGCAGTTCTTC.

This rearrangement joins TRBV11-2 to TRBJ2-1; the D is unclear. V was trimmed by 0 bases and J by 1 base, leaving 13 bases between them. Germline V CDR1 and CDR2: SGHAT, FQNNGV. CDR3 length: 17 amino acids. CDR3 sequence: CASSLDWAAISYNEQFF. CDR3 sequence (DNA): TGTGCCAGCAGCTTAGATTGGGCAGCCATATCCTACAATGAGCAGTTCTTC.

This clonotype was recorded at least ten times. The V call is TRBV5-1, the J call TRBJ2-3; 11 positions agree with TRBD1. The germline V gene has CDR1 SGHRS and CDR2 YFSETQ. With V trimmed by 7 bases and J by 4 bases, 8 bases remained unmatched. The CDR3 is 15 amino acids. This CDR3 is CASSSGTGGADTQYF. The DNA for the CDR3 is TGCGCCAGCTCCTCCGGGACAGGGGGTGCAGATACGCAGTATTTT. The variable domain in full, with the rest retrieved from reference TRBV5-1 and TRBJ2-3, is KAGVTQTPRYLIKTRGQQVTLSCSPISGHRSVSWYQQTPGQGLQFLFEYFSETQRNKGNFPGRFSGRQFSNSRSEMNVSTLELGDSALYLCASSSGTGGADTQYFGPGTRLTVL.

The chain combines TRBV3-1 with TRBJ2-6, with 8 bases identical to TRBD1. Germline V CDR1 and CDR2: LGHDT, YNNKEL (reference sequence). This CDR3 spans 17 amino acids. V lost 1 base and J lost 2; bases outside the gene matches: 4. CDR3 in amino acids: CASSQGTGWPGANVLTF. Here the CDR3 DNA reads TGTGCCAGCAGCCAAGGGACAGGGTGGCCTGGGGCCAACGTCCTGACTTTC.

The sample holds a few counts of this clonotype. The chain has TRBV11-1 and TRBJ2-5; a weak D match, TRBD1 (6 bases). Per germline, CDR1 SGHAT and CDR2 FQDESV (reference sequence). The CDR3 totals 16 residues. V was clipped by 3 bases and J by 9 bases, with 23 bases between them. CDR3 in DNA: TGTGCCAGCAGCTTTACTGGGGGCCGAGCCGGAAGGGCCCAGTACTTC. It specifies CASSFTGGRAGRAQYF.

This clonotype was detected only a few times. V is TRBV29-1 and J is TRBJ2-7; 7 bases fit TRBD1. This CDR3 spans 14 amino acids. Germline assignment: CDR1 SQVTM and CDR2 ANQGSEA. V trimming: 6 bases; J trimming: 0 bases; junction bases outside the gene matches: 8. The CDR3 loop reads CSVRGQDPSYEQYF. The CDR3 bases are TGCAGCGTGAGAGGACAGGACCCCTCCTACGAGCAGTACTTC.

The sample holds a few counts of this clonotype. The CDR3 DNA reads as TGTGCCACCAGTGATTCGATAGAGTGGGAGCAGTTCTTC. This sequence encodes CATSDSIEWEQFF. The rearrangement uses TRBV24-1 and TRBJ2-1; D not certain. Germline V gene lookup returns CDR1 KGHDR and CDR2 SFDVKD. The CDR3 contains 13 residues. V lost 2 bases to trimming and J lost 10 bases, with 11 bases between them.

At least ten counts were recorded for this clonotype. The chain couples TRBV7-2 to TRBJ2-7; 9 bases line up with TRBD2. Losses at the gene ends were 6 bases for V and 6 bases for J; bases not matched to a gene: 3. This CDR3 is built from 12 residues. The V gene's germline CDR1 is SGHTA and CDR2 FQGNSA. The CDR3 sequence is CASSPSGTEQYF. In DNA, the CDR3 is TGTGCCAGCAGTCCTAGCGGGACCGAGCAGTACTTC.

The rearrangement joins TRBV6-1 to TRBJ2-1; D is unclear. The CDR3 totals 15 residues. Germline-derived CDR1 and CDR2 are MNHNS and SASEGT. The V end was cut by 1 base, the J end by 3 bases, with 10 bases between. Written as DNA, the CDR3 is TGTGCCAGCAGTGAAGACGGTCGTGACTACAATGAGCAGTTCTTC. This encodes CASSEDGRDYNEQFF.

This clonotype came up a few times. The V and J genes are TRBV12-3 or TRBV12-4 and TRBJ1-2; maybe TRBD1 (6 bases). The CDR3 spans 14 residues. V lost 7 bases and J lost 8, with 20 bases in between. Here the CDR3 reads CASKLGRGVRGYTF. In DNA form, the CDR3 reads TGTGCCAGCAAATTGGGTAGGGGGGTACGGGGCTACACCTTC.

This clonotype showed up just a few times. The chain is built from TRBV12-3 or TRBV12-4 and TRBJ2-1, with TRBD1 as a possible D gene (6 bases). This CDR3 comprises 12 residues. Trimming took 6 bases from V and 16 from J, leaving 19 bases between them. The CDR3 here is CASSPGTPSKFF. The DNA of the CDR3 is TGTGCCAGCAGCCCCGGGACACCCAGCAAATTCTTC.

As regards this clonotype: The junction departs from the called germline gene at one end, perhaps through a read error. The chain combines TRBV20-1 with TRBJ2-7, with a tentative D call TRBD1 (6 bases). Germline V gives CDR1 DFQATT, CDR2 SNEGSKA (reference sequence). This CDR3 has 14 residues. The CDR3 loop is CSARDRLSSYEQYF. CDR3 nucleotides: TGCAGTGCGAGAGACAGGTTGAGCTCCTACGAGCAGTACTTC.

This rearrangement joins TRBV5-1 to TRBJ2-3; weak D call: TRBD1 (5 bases). V was pared by 2 bases and J by 2 bases, with 9 bases between. Germline values: CDR1 SGHRS, CDR2 YFSETQ. There are 14 residues in the CDR3. The DNA of the CDR3 is TGCGCCAGCAGCTTAAGGACAAACACAGATACGCAGTATTTT. It is translated as CASSLRTNTDTQYF.

This clonotype has a count of ten or more. CDR3 region: CASSLRGRETQYF. CDR3 bases: TGTGCCAGCAGCTTAAGGGGGCGGGAGACCCAGTACTTC. V and J are TRBV7-2 and TRBJ2-5; 7 nucleotides line up with TRBD1. CDR1 SGHTA and CDR2 FQGNSA come from the germline V gene. The CDR3 covers 13 residues. J lost 5 bases, V lost 2 bases, and 2 bases had no gene match. Combining the CDR3 with reference TRBV7-2 and TRBJ2-5 gives the whole variable domain GAGVSQSPSNKVTEKGKDVELRCDPISGHTALYWYRQSLGQGLEFLIYFQGNSAPDKSGLPSDRFSAERTGGSVSTLTIQRTQQEDSAVYLCASSLRGRETQYFGPGTRLLVL.

This clonotype was seen a few times. The chain links TRBV4-1 to TRBJ2-3, with D possibly being TRBD1 (6 bases). V gave up 1 base and J gave up 2 bases, with 13 bases separating them. CDR3 length: 16 residues. The germline gives CDR1 MGHRA, CDR2 YSYEKL. The CDR3 is CASSQGFQGYTDTQYF. The CDR3 DNA follows: TGCGCCAGCAGCCAAGGATTCCAGGGGTACACAGATACGCAGTATTTT.

There are a few counts of this clonotype. The chain carries TRBV21-1 and TRBJ2-1; TRBD2 reflects the table's D call only, with no check against the DNA. TRBV21-1 is tagged as a pseudogene. The CDR3 extends over 13 amino acids. Here the CDR3 DNA reads TGTGCCAGCAGCAGGCAGCGGGAGAATGAGCAGTTCTTC. Translated: CASSRQRENEQFF.

The chain employs TRBV20-1 and TRBJ2-1, with TRBD2 identical over 8 bases. The CDR3 contains 12 residues. Germline CDR1 is DFQATT and CDR2 is SNEGSKA (reference sequence). V shed 1 base and J 8 bases; nucleotides not matched to a gene: 1. CDR3 bases: TGCAGTGCTAGAGCGGGACTAGATGAGCAGTTCTTC. Protein: CSARAGLDEQFF.

This clonotype was detected only a few times. In DNA form, the CDR3 reads TGCAGTGCTCGGGCCACAGGGGCCTACGAGCAGTACTTC. Protein product: CSARATGAYEQYF. V usage is TRBV20-1 and J usage is TRBJ2-7; 7 bases agree with TRBD1. V lost 5 bases and J lost 2; bases outside the gene matches: 6. This CDR3 region has 13 residues. CDR1 is DFQATT, CDR2 SNEGSKA, per germline (reference sequence).

This chain uses TRBV12-3 or TRBV12-4 with TRBJ1-4, with D tentatively TRBD1 (5 bases). V lost 3 bases, J lost 10 bases, and 9 bases lay in between. This CDR3 is built from 12 residues. The CDR3 region is CASSFETVKLFF. The CDR3 region has the DNA TGTGCCAGCAGTTTCGAGACAGTAAAACTGTTTTTT.

The V and J genes are TRBV3-1 and TRBJ2-5; no firm D call. Germline V gene sequence: CDR1 LGHDT, CDR2 YNNKEL (reference sequence). V lost 3 bases and J lost 2, with 7 bases in between. The CDR3 sequence is 13 residues long. The CDR3 region has the DNA TGTGCCAGCAGCCACTGGTGGCAAGAGACCCAGTACTTC. This gives the protein CASSHWWQETQYF.

The J gene is TRBJ1-2, the V gene TRBV9; TRBD1 aligns across 9 bases. Per germline, CDR1 SGDLS and CDR2 YYNGEE. V was pared by 2 bases and J by 1 base, with 12 bases of the junction left unmatched. The CDR3 has 18 amino acids. CDR3 in DNA: TGTGCCAGCAGCGTTATGGGCACAGGGGGCCCCCTTAACTATGGCTACACCTTC. It yields the protein CASSVMGTGGPLNYGYTF.

This chain joins TRBV12-3 or TRBV12-4 and TRBJ2-2, with unresolved D. This CDR3 comprises 13 residues. V shed 3 bases and J shed 6 bases, with 8 bases lying between them. CDR3 in amino acids: CASSFGSSGELFF. The CDR3 coding sequence is TGTGCCAGCAGTTTTGGCTCCTCCGGGGAGCTGTTTTTT.